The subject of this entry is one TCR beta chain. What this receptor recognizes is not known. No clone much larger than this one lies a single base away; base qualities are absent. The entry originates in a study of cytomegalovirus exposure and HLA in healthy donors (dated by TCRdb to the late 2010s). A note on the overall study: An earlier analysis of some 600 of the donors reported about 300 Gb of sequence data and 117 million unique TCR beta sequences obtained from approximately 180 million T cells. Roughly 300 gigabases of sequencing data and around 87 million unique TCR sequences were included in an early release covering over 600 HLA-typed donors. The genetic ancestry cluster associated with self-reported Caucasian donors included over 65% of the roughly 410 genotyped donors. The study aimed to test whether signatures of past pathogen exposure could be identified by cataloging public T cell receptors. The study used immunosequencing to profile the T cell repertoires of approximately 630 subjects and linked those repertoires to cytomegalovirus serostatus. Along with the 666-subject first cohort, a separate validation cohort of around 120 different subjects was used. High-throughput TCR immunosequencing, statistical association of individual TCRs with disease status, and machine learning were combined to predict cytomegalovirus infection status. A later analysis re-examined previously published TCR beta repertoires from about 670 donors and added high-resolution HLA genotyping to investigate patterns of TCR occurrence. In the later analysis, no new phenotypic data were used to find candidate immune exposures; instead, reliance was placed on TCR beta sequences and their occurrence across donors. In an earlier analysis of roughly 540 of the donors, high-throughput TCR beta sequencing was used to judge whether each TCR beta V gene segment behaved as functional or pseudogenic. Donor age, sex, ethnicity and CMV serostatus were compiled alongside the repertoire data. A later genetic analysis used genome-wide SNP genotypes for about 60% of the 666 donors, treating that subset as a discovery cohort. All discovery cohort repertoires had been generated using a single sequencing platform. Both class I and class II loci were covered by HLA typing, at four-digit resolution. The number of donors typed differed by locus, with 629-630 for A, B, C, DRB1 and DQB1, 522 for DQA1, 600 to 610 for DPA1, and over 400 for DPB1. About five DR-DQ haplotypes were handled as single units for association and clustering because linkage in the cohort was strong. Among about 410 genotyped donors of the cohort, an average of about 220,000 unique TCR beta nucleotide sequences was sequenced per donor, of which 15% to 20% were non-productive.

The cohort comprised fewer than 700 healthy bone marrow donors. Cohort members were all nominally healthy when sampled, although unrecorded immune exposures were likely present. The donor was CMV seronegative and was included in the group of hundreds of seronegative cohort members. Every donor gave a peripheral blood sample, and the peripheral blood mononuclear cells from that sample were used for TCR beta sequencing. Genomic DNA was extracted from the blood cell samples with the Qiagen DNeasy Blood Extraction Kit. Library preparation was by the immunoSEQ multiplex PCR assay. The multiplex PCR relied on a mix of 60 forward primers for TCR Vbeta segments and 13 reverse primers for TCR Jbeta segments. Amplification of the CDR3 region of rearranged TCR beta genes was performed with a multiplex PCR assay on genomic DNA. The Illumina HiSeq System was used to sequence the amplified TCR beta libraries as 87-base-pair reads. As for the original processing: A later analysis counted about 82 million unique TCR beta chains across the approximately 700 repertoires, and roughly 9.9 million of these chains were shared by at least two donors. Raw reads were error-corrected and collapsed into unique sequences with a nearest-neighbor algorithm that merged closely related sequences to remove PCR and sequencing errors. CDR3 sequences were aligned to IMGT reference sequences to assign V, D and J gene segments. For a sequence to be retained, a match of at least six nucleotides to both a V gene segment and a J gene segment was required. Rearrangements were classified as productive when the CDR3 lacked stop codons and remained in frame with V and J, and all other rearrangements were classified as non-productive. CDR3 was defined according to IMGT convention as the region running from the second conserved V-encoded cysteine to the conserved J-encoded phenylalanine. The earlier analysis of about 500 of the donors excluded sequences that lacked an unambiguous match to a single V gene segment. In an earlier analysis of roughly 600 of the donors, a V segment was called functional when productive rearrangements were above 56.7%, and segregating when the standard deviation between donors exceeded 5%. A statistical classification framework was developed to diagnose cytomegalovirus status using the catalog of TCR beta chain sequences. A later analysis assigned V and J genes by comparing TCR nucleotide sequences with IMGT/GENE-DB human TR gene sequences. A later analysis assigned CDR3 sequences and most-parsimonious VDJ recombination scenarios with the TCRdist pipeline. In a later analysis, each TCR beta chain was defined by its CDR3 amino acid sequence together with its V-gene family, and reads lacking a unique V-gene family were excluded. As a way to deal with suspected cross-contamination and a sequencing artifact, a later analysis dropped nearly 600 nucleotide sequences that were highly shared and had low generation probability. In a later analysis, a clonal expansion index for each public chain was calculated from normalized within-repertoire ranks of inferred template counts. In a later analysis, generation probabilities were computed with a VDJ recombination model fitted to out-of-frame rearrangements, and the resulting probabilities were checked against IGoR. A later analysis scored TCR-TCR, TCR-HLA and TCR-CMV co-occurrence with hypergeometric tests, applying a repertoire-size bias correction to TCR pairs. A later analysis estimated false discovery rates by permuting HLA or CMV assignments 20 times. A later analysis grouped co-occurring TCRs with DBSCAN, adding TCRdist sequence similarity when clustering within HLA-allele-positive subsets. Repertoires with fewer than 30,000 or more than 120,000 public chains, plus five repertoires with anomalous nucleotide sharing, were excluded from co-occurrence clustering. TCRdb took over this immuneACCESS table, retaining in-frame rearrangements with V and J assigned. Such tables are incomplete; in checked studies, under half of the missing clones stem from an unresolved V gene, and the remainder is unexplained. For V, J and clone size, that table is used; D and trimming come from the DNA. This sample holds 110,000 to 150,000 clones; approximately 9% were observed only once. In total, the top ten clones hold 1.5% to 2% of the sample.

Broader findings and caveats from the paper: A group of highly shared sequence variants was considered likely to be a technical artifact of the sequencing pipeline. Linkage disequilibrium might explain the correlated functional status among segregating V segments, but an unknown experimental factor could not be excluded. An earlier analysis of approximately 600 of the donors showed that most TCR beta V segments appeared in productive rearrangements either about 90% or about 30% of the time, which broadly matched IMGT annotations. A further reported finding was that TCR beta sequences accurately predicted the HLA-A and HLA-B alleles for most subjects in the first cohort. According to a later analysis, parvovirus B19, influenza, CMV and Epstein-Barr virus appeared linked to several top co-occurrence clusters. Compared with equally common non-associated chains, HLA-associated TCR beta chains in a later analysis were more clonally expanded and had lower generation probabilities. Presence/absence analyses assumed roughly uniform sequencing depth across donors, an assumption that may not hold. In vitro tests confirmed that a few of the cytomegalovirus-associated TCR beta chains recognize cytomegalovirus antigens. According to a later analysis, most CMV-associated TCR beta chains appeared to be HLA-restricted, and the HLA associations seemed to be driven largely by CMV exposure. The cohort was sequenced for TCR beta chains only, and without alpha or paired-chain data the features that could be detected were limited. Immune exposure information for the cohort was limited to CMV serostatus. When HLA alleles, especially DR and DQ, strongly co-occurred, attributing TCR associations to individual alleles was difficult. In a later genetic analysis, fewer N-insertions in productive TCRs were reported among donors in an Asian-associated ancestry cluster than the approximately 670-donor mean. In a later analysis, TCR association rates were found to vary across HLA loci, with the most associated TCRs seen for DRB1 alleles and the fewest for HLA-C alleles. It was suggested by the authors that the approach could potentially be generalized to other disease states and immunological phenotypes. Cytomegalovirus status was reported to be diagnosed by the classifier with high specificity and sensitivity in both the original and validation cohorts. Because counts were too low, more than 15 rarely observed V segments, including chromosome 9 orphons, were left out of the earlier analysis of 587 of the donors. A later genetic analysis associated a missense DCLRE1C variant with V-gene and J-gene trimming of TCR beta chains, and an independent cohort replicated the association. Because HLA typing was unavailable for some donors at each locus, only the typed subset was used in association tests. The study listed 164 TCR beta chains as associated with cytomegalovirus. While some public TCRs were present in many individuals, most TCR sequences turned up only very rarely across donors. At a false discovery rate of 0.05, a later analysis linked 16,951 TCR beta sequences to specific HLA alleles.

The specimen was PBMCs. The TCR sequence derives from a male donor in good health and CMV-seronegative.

The DNA reads TGTGCCAGCAGCGCAACAGGGTTTAATTCACCCCTCCACTTT. The translation is CASSATGFNSPLHF. The receptor chain draws on TRBV25-1 and TRBJ1-6; possibly the D gene is TRBD1, per 6 matching bases. Counted from cysteine to phenylalanine, this CDR3 has 14 amino acids. The sequence is cut down to CDR3 DNA, 42 bases in frame from base 1. A distance of 12 bases separates the germline ends of V and J, which lose 6 bases and 6 bases respectively. Via the germline V gene, CDR1 is MGHDK and CDR2 SYGVNS.